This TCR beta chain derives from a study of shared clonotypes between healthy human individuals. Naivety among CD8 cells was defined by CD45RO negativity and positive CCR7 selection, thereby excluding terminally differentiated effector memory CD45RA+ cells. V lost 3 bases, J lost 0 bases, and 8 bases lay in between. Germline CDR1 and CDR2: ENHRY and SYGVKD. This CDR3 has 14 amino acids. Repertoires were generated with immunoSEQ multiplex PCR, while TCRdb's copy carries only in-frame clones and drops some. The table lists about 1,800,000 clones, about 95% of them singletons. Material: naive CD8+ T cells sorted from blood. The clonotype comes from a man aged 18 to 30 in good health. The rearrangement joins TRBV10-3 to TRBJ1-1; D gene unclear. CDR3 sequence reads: CAISEGNMNTEAFF. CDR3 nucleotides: TGTGCCATCAGTGAAGGGAATATGAACACTGAAGCTTTCTTT.